The next 24 T cell receptor beta chains were all read from a single sample in a study of shared clonotypes between healthy human individuals. Generated by immunoSEQ multiplex PCR, the TCRdb table keeps only in-frame clones and is missing some. The table lists 550,000 to 800,000 clones, about 74% of them singletons, with 1.7% in the top ten. The sequenced sample was memory CD4+ T cells sorted from blood. Noted subset: CD45RA-negative fraction. The receptors come from a woman aged 25 to 39 in good health.

This clone was recorded once. V usage is TRBV30 and J usage is TRBJ2-1, with TRBD2 as a possible D gene (5 bases). V lost 3 bases to trimming and J lost 0 bases, with 27 bases between them. CDR3 size: 20 residues. Germline V gene sequence: CDR1 GTSNPN, CDR2 SVGIG (reference sequence). The CDR3 protein is CAWRYTIRLGEEISYNEQFF. The CDR3 nucleotides read TGTGCCTGGAGATACACAATTCGCCTGGGAGAGGAGATCTCCTACAATGAGCAGTTCTTC.

This clone was picked up a small number of times. This chain uses TRBV29-1 with TRBJ2-5; a weak D match, TRBD2 (7 bases). The CDR3 has 14 amino acids. Trimming took 6 bases from V and 3 from J, leaving 17 bases between them. Germline V gene lookup returns CDR1 SQVTM and CDR2 ANQGSEA. The chain's CDR3 is CSVGGGRWEETQYF. The DNA of the CDR3 is TGCAGCGTAGGGGGGGGCCGCTGGGAAGAGACCCAGTACTTC.

This clone has a handful of counts. The J gene is TRBJ2-1, the V gene TRBV19; a possible D gene is TRBD2 (5 bases). This CDR3 comprises 16 residues. V lost 3 bases, J lost 10 bases, and 22 bases lay in between. Germline CDR1 LNHDA, CDR2 SQIVND (reference sequence). The CDR3 nucleotides read TGTGCCAGTAGTATCCTAGGGTCGGGGTCCGTAGGGGAGCAGTTCTTC. This encodes CASSILGSGSVGEQFF.

V gene TRBV5-1 combines with J gene TRBJ1-5; D is perhaps TRBD1 (5 bases). The germline V gene encodes CDR1 SGHRS and CDR2 YFSETQ. The length of the CDR3 is 15 residues. Trimming took off 3 bases at V and 0 bases at J, with 10 bases between the two ends. CDR3: CASSSDQGSNQPQHF. CDR3 sequence (DNA): TGCGCCAGCAGCTCCGATCAGGGTAGCAATCAGCCCCAGCATTTT.

The genes are TRBV6-5 and TRBJ2-1; D possibly corresponds to TRBD2 (6 bases). The CDR3 covers 15 residues. The V end was cut by 4 bases, the J end by 5 bases, with 15 bases between. Germline loops: CDR1 MNHEY, CDR2 SVGAGI. In DNA form, the CDR3 reads TGTGCCAGCAGTTTGACTTTTAGCGGAGACAATGAGCAGTTCTTC. Its protein is CASSLTFSGDNEQFF.

The chain uses TRBV7-2 and TRBJ2-1; TRBD2 matches 13 bases. Trimming removed 1 base from V and 5 bases from J; junction bases left unmatched: 5. The CDR3 has 17 residues. Germline CDR1 SGHTA, CDR2 FQGNSA. CDR3 sequence: CASSLGSGLAGNNEQFF. The CDR3 DNA reads TGTGCCAGCAGCTTAGGGTCGGGACTAGCGGGAAACAATGAGCAGTTCTTC.

The chain uses TRBV27 and TRBJ2-7, with D possibly being TRBD1 or TRBD2 (6 bases each). Per the germline V gene, CDR1 is MNHEY and CDR2 is SMNVEV (reference sequence). The CDR3 length is 15 residues. Trimming cost V 5 bases and J 9 bases, with 23 bases left between them. CDR3 DNA sequence: TGTGCCAGCAGTGCGGGACTCCAGGAAGGGGGTCGGCAGTACTTC. Translated, it gives CASSAGLQEGGRQYF.

As to this clone: A read error is the likely source, as a far larger clone sits one nucleotide away. This sample includes further DNA sequences coding for the same CDR3. J is TRBJ2-7 and V is TRBV14, with 12 bases matching TRBD1. Losses at the gene ends were 1 base for V and 6 bases for J; bases not matched to a gene: 7. CDR1 and CDR2 (germline): SGHDN, FVKESK. The CDR3 loop spans 16 amino acids. The CDR3 protein is CASSQGPGTGGGEQYF. The CDR3 nucleotides are TGTGCCAGCAGCCAAGGCCCCGGGACAGGGGGCGGCGAGCAGTACTTC.

This chain uses TRBV11-2 with TRBJ2-5; 7 positions agree with TRBD2. Per the germline V gene, CDR1 is SGHAT and CDR2 is FQNNGV. With V trimmed by 8 bases and J by 5 bases, 11 bases remained unmatched. This CDR3 has 14 residues. CDR3 sequence reads: CASLVDGGRETQYF. The CDR3 DNA is TGTGCCAGCCTTGTAGACGGGGGGAGGGAGACCCAGTACTTC.

This chain connects TRBV5-1 to TRBJ1-5; D is possibly TRBD1 (5 bases). This CDR3 has 13 residues. V was trimmed by 3 bases and J by 7 bases, leaving 11 bases between them. Germline CDR1 is SGHRS and CDR2 is YFSETQ. The CDR3 here is CASSSITGQPQHF. The CDR3 nucleotides are TGCGCCAGCAGCTCGATCACAGGACAGCCCCAGCATTTT.

The J gene is TRBJ1-4, the V gene TRBV5-6; no clear D. The CDR3 is made up of 13 amino acids. Trimming pared 4 bases from V and 8 bases from J, leaving 12 bases between. Germline CDR1 is SGHDT and CDR2 is YYEEEE. The CDR3 sequence is CASSVKGQEKLFF. CDR3 DNA sequence: TGTGCCAGCAGCGTAAAGGGTCAGGAAAAACTGTTTTTT.

The rearrangement uses TRBV2 and TRBJ1-2, with 7 bases matching TRBD1. Germline V gene lookup returns CDR1 SNHLY and CDR2 FYNNEI. CDR3 length equals 13 residues. Unmatched junction bases numbered 4, after V lost 7 bases and J lost 2 bases. The CDR3, as DNA: TGTGCCAGCATGCAGGGGGAAAACTATGGCTACACCTTC. Amino acids: CASMQGENYGYTF.

The rearrangement uses TRBV5-5 and TRBJ1-2, with a possible D match to TRBD1 (6 bases). Looked up from germline, CDR1 is SGHKS and CDR2 is YYEKEE (reference sequence). The CDR3 has 13 residues. V was trimmed by 4 bases and J by 6 bases, leaving 13 bases between them. CDR3 sequence reads: CASSLQGDNGYTF. CDR3 nucleotide sequence: TGTGCCAGCAGCCTTCAAGGGGACAATGGCTACACCTTC.

The chain links TRBV6-6 to TRBJ1-1; 11 bases are a match to TRBD1. Trimming removed 4 bases from V and 4 bases from J; junction bases left unmatched: 5. The CDR3 consists of 15 residues. Germline values: CDR1 MNHNY, CDR2 SVGAGI (reference sequence). This CDR3 reads CASSFTGTGGTEAFF. Written as DNA, the CDR3 is TGTGCCAGCAGTTTTACCGGGACAGGGGGCACTGAAGCTTTCTTT.

This chain uses TRBV5-4 with TRBJ1-1, with D tentatively TRBD1 (5 bases). CDR1 SGHNT and CDR2 YYREEE come from the germline V gene (reference sequence). V lost 4 bases to trimming and J lost 4 bases, with 14 bases between them. The CDR3 runs 14 residues. Written as DNA, the CDR3 is TGTGCCAGCAGCCAAGATACAGGTGGCACTGAAGCTTTCTTT. Translating gives CASSQDTGGTEAFF.

This chain connects TRBV18 to TRBJ2-7; D may be TRBD1 (6 bases). CDR3 length equals 13 residues. Trimming removed 5 bases at V and 5 bases at J, with 13 bases between. Looked up from germline, CDR1 is KGHSH and CDR2 is LQKENI. This chain's CDR3 is CASSMEGGDEQYF. The CDR3 bases are TGTGCCAGCTCAATGGAAGGGGGTGACGAGCAGTACTTC.

This clone showed up just once. The chain links TRBV9 to TRBJ1-4; tentative D call: TRBD1 (5 bases). This CDR3 is 15 amino acids long. V lost 0 bases and J lost 7, with 13 bases in between. CDR1 is SGDLS and CDR2 is YYNGEE in the germline V gene. CDR3 loop: CASSVGPQQGEKLFF. The DNA of the CDR3 is TGTGCCAGCAGCGTAGGTCCCCAGCAGGGTGAAAAACTGTTTTTT.

J is TRBJ1-1 and V is TRBV5-6; D is uncertain. CDR1 is SGHDT, CDR2 YYEEEE, per germline. Trimming cost V 1 base and J 7 bases, with 8 bases left between them. The CDR3 has 12 amino acids. This CDR3 reads CASSLSGYEAFF. CDR3 DNA sequence: TGTGCCAGCAGCTTGTCCGGGTATGAAGCTTTCTTT.

The rearrangement joins TRBV11-2 to TRBJ2-7; weak D call: TRBD2 (5 bases). V dropped 5 bases and J dropped 1 base, with 9 bases sitting between them. Germline V CDR1 and CDR2: SGHAT, FQNNGV. The CDR3 length is 13 residues. CDR3 bases: TGTGCCAGCAGCCGGACGGGATCCTACGAGCAGTACTTC. Its protein is CASSRTGSYEQYF. The full variable domain, with the rest looked up from reference TRBV11-2 and TRBJ2-7, is EAGVAQSPRYKIIEKRQSVAFWCNPISGHATLYWYQQILGQGPKLLIQFQNNGVVDDSQLPKDRFSAERLKGVDSTLKIQPAKLEDSAVYLCASSRTGSYEQYFGPGTRLTVT.

The V and J genes are TRBV9 and TRBJ1-1; the match to TRBD1 covers 12 bases. Germline assignment: CDR1 SGDLS and CDR2 YYNGEE. This CDR3 comprises 15 residues. V shed 3 bases and J 5 bases; nucleotides not matched to a gene: 5. The CDR3 nucleotides are TGTGCCAGCAGCGACTGGGACAGGGGGCCGACTGAAGCTTTCTTT. Translating gives CASSDWDRGPTEAFF.

The CDR3 loop is CASSPTGDTEAFF. The CDR3 DNA follows: TGTGCCAGCAGCCCGACAGGCGACACTGAAGCTTTCTTT. V gene TRBV5-4 combines with J gene TRBJ1-1, with D perhaps matching TRBD1 (6 bases). The germline V and J ends were trimmed by 4 bases and 3 bases, with 10 bases remaining between them. The V gene's germline CDR1 is SGHNT and CDR2 YYREEE (reference sequence). This CDR3 is 13 amino acids long.

The chain employs TRBV5-8 and TRBJ1-1; the D gene is possibly TRBD1 (5 bases). This CDR3 has 16 residues. Germline-derived CDR1 and CDR2 are SGHTS and YDEGEE. V was pared by 3 bases and J by 0 bases, with 15 bases between. CDR3 coding DNA: TGTGCCAGCAGCTGGGGGGTGGGAGTCATGAACACTGAAGCTTTCTTT. Protein sequence: CASSWGVGVMNTEAFF. The full variable domain, completed using reference TRBV5-8 and TRBJ1-1, is EAGVTQSPTHLIKTRGQQATLRCSPISGHTSVYWYQQALGLGLQFLLWYDEGEERNRGNFPPRFSGRQFPNYSSELNVNALELEDSALYLCASSWGVGVMNTEAFFGQGTRLTVV.

Comments on this clone: This sample includes further DNA sequences coding for the same CDR3. The genes are TRBV5-1 and TRBJ1-1; 8 nucleotides line up with TRBD1. CDR3 length: 14 residues. Germline-derived CDR1 and CDR2 are SGHRS and YFSETQ. V gave up 5 bases and J gave up 1 base; unmatched junction bases: 4. This chain's CDR3 is CASRPGTGNTEAFF. The CDR3 nucleotides read TGCGCCAGCAGACCCGGGACAGGGAACACTGAAGCTTTCTTT.

The V and J genes are TRBV20-1 and TRBJ2-5; D remains unclear. CDR1 is DFQATT, CDR2 SNEGSKA, per germline (reference sequence). This CDR3 has 10 residues. V shed 5 bases and J shed 2 bases, with 3 bases lying between them. DNA of the CDR3: TGCAGTGCTGGTCAAGAGACCCAGTACTTC. Translated, it gives CSAGQETQYF.